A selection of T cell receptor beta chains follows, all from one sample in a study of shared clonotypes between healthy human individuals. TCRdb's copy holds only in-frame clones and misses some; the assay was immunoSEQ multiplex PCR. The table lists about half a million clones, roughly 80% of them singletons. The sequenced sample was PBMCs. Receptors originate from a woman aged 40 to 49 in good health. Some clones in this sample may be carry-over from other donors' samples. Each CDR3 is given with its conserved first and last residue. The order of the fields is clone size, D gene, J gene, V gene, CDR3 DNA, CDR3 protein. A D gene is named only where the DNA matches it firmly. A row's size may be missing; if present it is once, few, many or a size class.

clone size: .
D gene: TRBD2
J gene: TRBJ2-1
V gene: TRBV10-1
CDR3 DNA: TGCGCCAGCAGTGATCTCGGGACTAGCGGGACCAATGAGCAGTTCTTC
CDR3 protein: CASSDLGTSGTNEQFF

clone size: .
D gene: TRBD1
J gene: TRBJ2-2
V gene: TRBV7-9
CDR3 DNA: TGTGCCAGCGACAGGGGAATAAACACCGGGGAGCTGTTTTTT
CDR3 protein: CASDRGINTGELFF

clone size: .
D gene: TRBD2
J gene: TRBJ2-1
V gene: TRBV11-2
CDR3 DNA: TGTGCCAGCAGCCCTAGAGCGGGAAAGGACAATGAGCAGTTCTTC
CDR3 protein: CASSPRAGKDNEQFF

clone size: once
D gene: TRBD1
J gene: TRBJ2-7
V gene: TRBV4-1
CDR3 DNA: TGCGCCAGCAGCCAAGGGGTCGGACAGGGGTCCTACGAGCAGTACTTC
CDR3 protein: CASSQGVGQGSYEQYF

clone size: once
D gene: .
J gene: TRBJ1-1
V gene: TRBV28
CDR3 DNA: TGTGCCAGCAGTCCCCCGGGACGCAGAGGGGGCACTGAAGCTTTCTTT
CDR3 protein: CASSPPGRRGGTEAFF

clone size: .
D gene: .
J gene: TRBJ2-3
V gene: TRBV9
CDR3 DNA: TGTGCCAGCAGCGTGCGGGTTGAGAGCACAGATACGCAGTATTTT
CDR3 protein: CASSVRVESTDTQYF

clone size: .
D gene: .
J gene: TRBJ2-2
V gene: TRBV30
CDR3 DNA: TGTGCCTGGACCCGGGGAGGAGGTGTCGGGGAGCTGTTTTTT
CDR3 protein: CAWTRGGGVGELFF

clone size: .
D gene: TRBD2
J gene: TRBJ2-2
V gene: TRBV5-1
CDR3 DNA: TGCGCCAGCAGCTTGCTGGGACTAGCGGGAACCGGGGAGCTGTTTTTT
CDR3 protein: CASSLLGLAGTGELFF

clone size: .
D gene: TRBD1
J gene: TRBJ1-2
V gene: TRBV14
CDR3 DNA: TGTGCCAGCAGCCAAGATCCCATAGGACAGGGCGCCTATGGCTACACCTTC
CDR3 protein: CASSQDPIGQGAYGYTF

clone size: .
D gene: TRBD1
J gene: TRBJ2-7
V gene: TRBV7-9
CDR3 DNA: TGTGCCAGCAGCTCCTGGGACAGGCAGTACTTC
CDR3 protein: CASSSWDRQYF

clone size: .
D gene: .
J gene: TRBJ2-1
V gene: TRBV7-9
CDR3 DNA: TGTGCCAGCAGCTTAGTCCGGGAGAAGCAGTTCTTC
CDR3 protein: CASSLVREKQFF

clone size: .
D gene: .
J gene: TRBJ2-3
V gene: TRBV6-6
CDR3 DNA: TGTGCCAGCAGTTACTCACAGGGCCCATCCCCAGATACGCAGTATTTT
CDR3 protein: CASSYSQGPSPDTQYF

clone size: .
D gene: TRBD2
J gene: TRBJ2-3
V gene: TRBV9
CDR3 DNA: TGTGCCAGCAGCGTAGGCGGGAGGGGTGGCACAGATACGCAGTATTTT
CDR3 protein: CASSVGGRGGTDTQYF

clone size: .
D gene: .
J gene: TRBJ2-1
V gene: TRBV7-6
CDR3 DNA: TGTGCCAGCAGCTTAGGTGGGACCGAGCAGTTCTTC
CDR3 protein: CASSLGGTEQFF

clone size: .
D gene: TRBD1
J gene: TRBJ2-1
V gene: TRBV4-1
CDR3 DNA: TGCGCCAGCAGCACTCGACAGGGAACCTACAATGAGCAGTTCTTC
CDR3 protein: CASSTRQGTYNEQFF

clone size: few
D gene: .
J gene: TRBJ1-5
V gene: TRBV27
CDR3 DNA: TGTGCCAGCAGTTTCGGCGCTAATCAGCCCCAGCATTTT
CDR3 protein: CASSFGANQPQHF

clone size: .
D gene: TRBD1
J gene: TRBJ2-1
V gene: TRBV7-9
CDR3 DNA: TGTGCCAGCAGGAAAGGGACAGGCAATGAGCAGTTCTTC
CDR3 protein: CASRKGTGNEQFF